The 28 T cell receptor beta chains below all came from one sample that was sequenced in a study of shared clonotypes between healthy human individuals. TCRdb's table, derived via immunoSEQ multiplex PCR, lists solely in-frame clones and lacks some. The sample lists fewer than 550,000 clones, roughly 85% occurring once. Sequenced input: PBMCs. The receptors were sampled from a woman between 40 and 50 years old in good health. Some clones in this sample may be carry-over from other donors' samples.

The chain links TRBV2 to TRBJ2-4; a possible D gene is TRBD1 (5 bases). Trimming cost V 4 bases and J 0 bases, with 16 bases left between them. This CDR3 is built from 17 residues. Germline lookup yields CDR1 SNHLY and CDR2 FYNNEI. CDR3 sequence: CASSGQMGQLAKNIQYF. CDR3 sequence (DNA): TGTGCCAGCAGTGGGCAGATGGGGCAGCTAGCCAAAAACATTCAGTACTTC.

On this clone: The sample contains more than one DNA sequence encoding this CDR3. The chain joins TRBV2 to TRBJ2-4; possibly TRBD1 for D (7 bases). Germline CDR1 is SNHLY and CDR2 is FYNNEI. V was trimmed by 8 bases and J by 0 bases, leaving 11 bases between them. This CDR3 has 14 residues. The CDR3 region has the DNA TGTGCCAGCCGGAGGGGGCTAGCCAAAAACATTCAGTACTTC. Its translation: CASRRGLAKNIQYF.

V is TRBV28 and J is TRBJ2-5, with unresolved D. From germline, CDR1 is MDHEN and CDR2 SYDVKM. Trimming took off 3 bases at V and 7 bases at J, with 15 bases between the two ends. This CDR3 contains 14 residues. CDR3 sequence: CASSFVSRTGTQYF. In DNA, the CDR3 is TGTGCCAGCAGTTTCGTTAGCCGGACGGGGACCCAGTACTTC.

This rearrangement joins TRBV7-2 to TRBJ2-2; 7 bases map to TRBD2. Germline V CDR1 and CDR2: SGHTA, FQGNSA. V shed 3 bases, J shed 1 base, and the junction held 2 bases outside the gene matches. The CDR3 is made up of 15 amino acids. CDR3 nucleotide sequence: TGTGCCAGCAGCTTCCGGACTAGGAACACCGGGGAGCTGTTTTTT. This gives the protein CASSFRTRNTGELFF. Full variable domain (remainder filled in from reference TRBV7-2 and TRBJ2-2): GAGVSQSPSNKVTEKGKDVELRCDPISGHTALYWYRQSLGQGLEFLIYFQGNSAPDKSGLPSDRFSAERTGGSVSTLTIQRTQQEDSAVYLCASSFRTRNTGELFFGEGSRLTVL.

The chain links TRBV5-6 to TRBJ2-5; D may be TRBD1 or TRBD2 (5 bases each). Trimming stripped 4 bases from V and 10 bases from J, with 29 bases between. CDR1 is SGHDT and CDR2 is YYEEEE in the germline V gene. This CDR3 has 17 amino acids. The CDR3 region has the DNA TGTGCCAGCAGCCACTGGTTAAGTGGGACCCCGGTTGCTGGCCAGTACTTC. Translated, it gives CASSHWLSGTPVAGQYF. The full variable domain, with the rest looked up from reference TRBV5-6 and TRBJ2-5, is DAGVTQSPTHLIKTRGQQVTLRCSPKSGHDTVSWYQQALGQGPQFIFQYYEEEERQRGNFPDRFSGHQFPNYSSELNVNALLLGDSALYLCASSHWLSGTPVAGQYFGPGTRLLVL.

Turning to this clone: It may be a read error: a sequence one base away is much more abundant. The V and J genes are TRBV5-4 and TRBJ2-7, with 9 nucleotides matching TRBD1. J lost 2 bases, V lost 3 bases, and 3 bases had no gene match. The CDR3 runs to 14 residues. Germline lookup yields CDR1 SGHNT and CDR2 YYREEE (reference sequence). CDR3 in amino acids: CASSSRDRAYEQYF. In DNA form, the CDR3 reads TGTGCCAGCAGCTCCCGGGACAGGGCCTACGAGCAGTACTTC.

The V gene is TRBV29-1, the J gene TRBJ1-1; tentative D call: TRBD1 (6 bases). V shed 7 bases and J shed 6 bases, with 18 bases lying between them. Germline CDR1 reads SQVTM; CDR2 reads ANQGSEA. The CDR3 has 13 amino acids. CDR3 region: CSASGGLLAEAFF. As DNA, the CDR3 is TGCAGCGCCTCCGGGGGCCTGCTAGCTGAAGCTTTCTTT. Filled out from reference TRBV29-1 and TRBJ1-1, the complete variable domain reads SAVISQKPSRDICQRGTSLTIQCQVDSQVTMMFWYRQQPGQSLTLIATANQGSEATYESGFVIDKFPISRPNLTFSTLTVSNMSPEDSSIYLCSASGGLLAEAFFGQGTRLTVV.

In this sample, this clone turned up a few times. The chain joins TRBV7-2 to TRBJ2-2; TRBD2 might be the D (6 bases). From germline, CDR1 is SGHTA and CDR2 FQGNSA. Deletions cut 7 bases from V and 8 bases from J, with 17 bases between. The CDR3 loop spans 14 amino acids. The CDR3 DNA reads TGTGCCAGCAACACCTTGGCGGGGTTGGGGGAGCTGTTTTTT. This translates into CASNTLAGLGELFF.

The genes are TRBV14 and TRBJ2-7; D gene unclear. Germline-derived CDR1 and CDR2 are SGHDN and FVKESK. Trimming took off 1 base at V and 2 bases at J, with 6 bases between the two ends. The CDR3 extends over 13 amino acids. This CDR3 reads CASSQVTTYEQYF. Here the CDR3 DNA reads TGTGCCAGCAGCCAAGTAACAACCTACGAGCAGTACTTC.

The gene calls are TRBV6-1 and TRBJ2-7; D remains unclear. The germline gives CDR1 MNHNS, CDR2 SASEGT. The CDR3 has 15 residues. Trimming stripped 2 bases from V and 3 bases from J, with 14 bases between. In DNA form, the CDR3 reads TGTGCCAGCAGTGAATTGAGGTGGGCAGGCTACGAGCAGTACTTC. This gives the protein CASSELRWAGYEQYF.

The chain recombines TRBV18 with TRBJ1-2; maybe TRBD1 (5 bases). Germline V CDR1 and CDR2: KGHSH, LQKENI. The CDR3 length is 16 residues. V lost 4 bases, J lost 0 bases, and 15 bases lay in between. CDR3 region: CASSQGFEQANYGYTF. The CDR3 DNA reads as TGTGCCAGCTCACAGGGGTTTGAACAGGCTAACTATGGCTACACCTTC.

This clone was seen a few times. This chain links TRBV30 with TRBJ1-1; D is perhaps TRBD1 (6 bases). The CDR3 contains 13 residues. Germline V lookup: CDR1 GTSNPN, CDR2 SVGIG (reference sequence). Trimming removed 5 bases at V and 1 base at J, with 11 bases between. The DNA of the CDR3 is TGTGCCTGGGCCGGACAGTCGAACACTGAAGCTTTCTTT. Protein product: CAWAGQSNTEAFF.

This sequence joins TRBV27 and TRBJ2-1, with a possible D match to TRBD2 (7 bases). With 7 bases removed from V and 10 bases from J, the gap between germline ends came to 26 bases. Per germline, CDR1 MNHEY and CDR2 SMNVEV (reference sequence). The CDR3 spans 16 residues. CDR3 sequence: CASTGRGDITGHEQFF. CDR3 DNA sequence: TGTGCCAGCACGGGGAGGGGGGACATTACAGGACACGAGCAGTTCTTC.

The chain joins TRBV2 to TRBJ2-2; the D is unclear. This CDR3 has 15 residues. The germline V gene encodes CDR1 SNHLY and CDR2 FYNNEI. V was shortened by 7 bases and J by 0 bases, with 12 bases between the two germline ends. The CDR3 is CASIQASSNTGELFF. Here the CDR3 DNA reads TGTGCCAGCATTCAGGCGTCCTCGAACACCGGGGAGCTGTTTTTT.

J is TRBJ1-1 and V is TRBV7-2, with 8 bases that match TRBD1. V trimming: 1 base; J trimming: 5 bases; junction bases outside the gene matches: 12. CDR1 and CDR2 from the germline V gene are SGHTA and FQGNSA. CDR3 size: 17 residues. The CDR3 sequence is CASSLVPKATGGTEAFF. The CDR3 DNA reads as TGTGCCAGCAGCTTAGTTCCCAAGGCCACAGGGGGGACTGAAGCTTTCTTT.

V gene TRBV19 combines with J gene TRBJ2-5; D is perhaps TRBD1 (5 bases). Looked up from germline, CDR1 is LNHDA and CDR2 is SQIVND (reference sequence). Deletions cut 7 bases from V and 5 bases from J, with 14 bases between. The CDR3 is made up of 13 amino acids. CDR3 bases: TGTGCCAGTACCCCCGCAGGGTCGGAGACCCAGTACTTC. Its protein product is CASTPAGSETQYF.

The chain is built from TRBV7-9 and TRBJ2-1; TRBD1 matches at 7 bases. Trimming cost V 8 bases and J 1 base; bases outside gene matches: 5. The germline V gene encodes CDR1 SEHNR and CDR2 FQNEAQ (reference sequence). The length of the CDR3 is 14 residues. CDR3 amino acids: CASLQTGSYNEQFF. CDR3 in DNA: TGTGCCAGCCTCCAGACAGGGTCCTACAATGAGCAGTTCTTC. Using reference TRBV7-9 and TRBJ2-1 for the parts outside the CDR3, the full variable domain is DTGVSQNPRHKITKRGQNVTFRCDPISEHNRLYWYRQTLGQGPEFLTYFQNEAQLEKSRLLSDRFSAERPKGSFSTLEIQRTEQGDSAMYLCASLQTGSYNEQFFGPGTRLTVL.

The sample holds a few counts of this clone. This rearrangement joins TRBV6-6 to TRBJ1-4, with 9 positions matching TRBD1. The CDR3 covers 16 residues. The germline CDR1 and CDR2 sequences are MNHNY and SVGAGI (reference sequence). V lost 2 bases, J lost 5 bases, and 6 bases stayed unmatched. CDR3 bases: TGTGCCAGCAGTTACCCAGGACAGGGGAGAAATGAAAAACTGTTTTTT. Its protein is CASSYPGQGRNEKLFF.

The chain links TRBV6-1 to TRBJ2-5; D assignment may be TRBD1 or TRBD2 (5 bases each). V was clipped by 6 bases and J by 7 bases, with 15 bases between them. The CDR3 has 13 amino acids. Germline CDR1 is MNHNS and CDR2 is SASEGT. CDR3: CASRGEGLSTQYF. The CDR3 bases are TGTGCCAGCAGAGGCGAGGGGCTCTCGACCCAGTACTTC.

The CDR3 sequence: CAIRGDRAGGQETQYF. CDR3 sequence (DNA): TGTGCCATCAGAGGGGACAGGGCGGGAGGGCAAGAGACCCAGTACTTC. The genes are TRBV10-3 and TRBJ2-5, with D possibly being TRBD1 or TRBD2 (9 bases each). The germline gives CDR1 ENHRY, CDR2 SYGVKD. The germline V and J ends were trimmed by 6 bases and 2 bases, with 19 bases remaining between them. The CDR3 runs 16 residues.

As DNA, the CDR3 is TGTGCCAGCAGCAACAAACAAATCTCACAAAGTCGGGCCAACGTCCTGACTTTC. Translating gives CASSNKQISQSRANVLTF. The chain has TRBV7-6 and TRBJ2-6, with D hard to call. V was pared by 5 bases and J by 5 bases, with 22 bases between. Per the germline V gene, CDR1 is SGHVS and CDR2 is FNYEAQ. The CDR3 is 18 residues long.

The chain links TRBV30 to TRBJ2-3, with D possibly TRBD1 on 6 matching bases. The germline V gene has CDR1 GTSNPN and CDR2 SVGIG (reference sequence). Trimming shortened V by 8 bases and J by 1 base, and 13 bases separated the two germline ends. This CDR3 contains 13 residues. The CDR3 loop is CAGGRTRTDTQYF. In nucleotides, the CDR3 is TGTGCCGGGGGCAGGACCCGCACAGATACGCAGTATTTT.

This chain uses TRBV27 with TRBJ1-2; no clear D. CDR1 and CDR2 (germline): MNHEY, SMNVEV (reference sequence). V shed 8 bases and J shed 4 bases, with 14 bases lying between them. This CDR3 comprises 13 residues. The CDR3 loop is CASGGSDGYGYTF. The CDR3 DNA follows: TGTGCCAGCGGCGGATCGGACGGCTATGGCTACACCTTC.

The chain couples TRBV11-3 to TRBJ2-7; 8 nucleotides line up with TRBD1. V dropped 1 base and J dropped 1; count of bases not matched to a gene: 0. This CDR3 is 14 amino acids long. CDR1 and CDR2 from the germline V gene are SGHNT and YENEEA. Written as DNA, the CDR3 is TGTGCCAGCAGCTTAGGGACAGGGTCCTACGAGCAGTACTTC. This sequence encodes CASSLGTGSYEQYF. The whole variable domain, remainder taken from reference TRBV11-3 and TRBJ2-7, is EAGVVQSPRYKIIEKKQPVAFWCNPISGHNTLYWYLQNLGQGPELLIRYENEEAVDDSQLPKDRFSAERLKGVDSTLKIQPAELGDSAVYLCASSLGTGSYEQYFGPGTRLTVT.

DNA for the CDR3: TGCGCCAGCAGCTTGGCCTCGGCAGCCGAGCAGTACTTC. Its translation: CASSLASAAEQYF. This sequence joins TRBV5-1 and TRBJ2-7; D is uncertain. The CDR3 totals 13 residues. The V and J ends lost 0 bases and 6 bases respectively, with 10 bases between them. Germline CDR1 and CDR2: SGHRS and YFSETQ. The full variable domain, rest sourced from reference TRBV5-1 and TRBJ2-7, is KAGVTQTPRYLIKTRGQQVTLSCSPISGHRSVSWYQQTPGQGLQFLFEYFSETQRNKGNFPGRFSGRQFSNSRSEMNVSTLELGDSALYLCASSLASAAEQYFGPGTRLTVT.

The rearrangement uses TRBV2 and TRBJ1-1; no clear D gene. The CDR3 runs 12 residues. CDR1 and CDR2 from the germline V gene are SNHLY and FYNNEI. V was cut by 3 bases and J by 4 bases, with 6 bases left in between. The CDR3: CASSDLGTEAFF. The DNA of the CDR3 is TGTGCCAGCAGTGATTTGGGCACTGAAGCTTTCTTT.

This chain uses TRBV10-3 with TRBJ1-5, with D possibly being TRBD1 (5 bases). The CDR3 has 14 residues. Germline V gene lookup returns CDR1 ENHRY and CDR2 SYGVKD. Trimming cost V 3 bases and J 4 bases, with 10 bases left between them. Here the CDR3 DNA reads TGTGCCATCAGTGAAAGACAGTTTAATCAGCCCCAGCATTTT. As protein: CAISERQFNQPQHF.

The V and J genes are TRBV27 and TRBJ2-1; D might be TRBD1 (6 bases). CDR3 length equals 15 residues. V lost 4 bases, J lost 2 bases, and 12 bases lay in between. CDR1 is MNHEY and CDR2 is SMNVEV in the germline V gene (reference sequence). CDR3 in amino acids: CASSWDTKAYNEQFF. CDR3 bases: TGTGCCAGCAGTTGGGACACCAAAGCCTACAATGAGCAGTTCTTC.